Below, one T cell receptor beta chain is given with its context. Its matching antigen is unknown. This sample was included in a study of T cell responses to AZD1222 COVID-19 vaccine. The assay was immunoSEQ multiplex PCR, and TCRdb's table has in-frame clones only and misses some. Seen here are around 120,000 clones, roughly 88% observed once, and the top ten hold roughly 1.6%. V dropped 4 bases and J dropped 4 bases, with 16 bases sitting between them. Germline CDR1 is LNHDA and CDR2 is SQIVND (reference sequence). The CDR3 has 15 amino acids. Notes on the study in general: Repertoire collection took place solely once the T cell response had peaked.

Here the sequenced sample was peripheral blood, taken on day 0 of AZD1222 vaccination. The chain uses TRBV19 and TRBJ1-2; D call uncertain. This TCR was recovered from an adult in good health. The CDR3 nucleotides are TGTGCCAGTAGTAATCCAAGGGAAATCTCCTATGGCTACACCTTC. This translates into CASSNPREISYGYTF.